This is a list of T cell receptor beta chains from one sample in a study of control samples from healthy donors and cancer patients. This table comes from immunoSEQ multiplex PCR, and its TCRdb copy is limited to in-frame clones, with some not included. The table lists about 190,000 clones, about 90% of them singletons. Sequencing was performed on blood. These receptors all stem from a man younger than 45 in good health. Each CDR3 is given with its conserved first and last residue. Each record gives: clone size, V gene, D gene, J gene, CDR3 protein, CDR3 DNA. D genes are given only for firm matches. The listing skips clone size in some rows; elsewhere it reads once, few, many or a size class.

clone_size: NA; v_call: TRBV19; d_call: NA; j_call: TRBJ1-2; cdr3_aa: CASTMTPNYGYTF; cdr3_nt: TGTGCCAGTACGATGACACCTAACTATGGCTACACCTTC
clone_size: NA; v_call: TRBV3-1/TRBV3-2; d_call: TRBD2; j_call: TRBJ2-7; cdr3_aa: CASSQPGLGYEQYF; cdr3_nt: TGTGCCAGCAGCCAACCGGGACTAGGCTACGAGCAGTACTTC
clone_size: NA; v_call: TRBV5-8; d_call: TRBD2; j_call: TRBJ2-7; cdr3_aa: CASRFGEGPHYEQYF; cdr3_nt: TGTGCCAGCAGGTTCGGGGAGGGACCCCACTACGAGCAGTACTTC
clone_size: NA; v_call: TRBV6-4; d_call: NA; j_call: TRBJ1-2; cdr3_aa: CASSDRVHRGRGSNTNYGYTF; cdr3_nt: TGTGCCAGCAGTGACAGAGTTCATCGGGGCAGGGGAAGTAACACTAACTATGGCTACACCTTC
clone_size: NA; v_call: TRBV7-9; d_call: NA; j_call: TRBJ1-2; cdr3_aa: CASSLALGGIVYGYTF; cdr3_nt: TGTGCCAGCAGCTTAGCGCTCGGAGGGATAGTCTATGGCTACACCTTC
clone_size: NA; v_call: TRBV30; d_call: NA; j_call: TRBJ1-4; cdr3_aa: CAWSVLRREKLFF; cdr3_nt: TGTGCCTGGAGTGTACTACGCCGGGAAAAACTGTTTTTT
clone_size: NA; v_call: TRBV14; d_call: NA; j_call: TRBJ2-7; cdr3_aa: CASSQAGWGYEQYF; cdr3_nt: TGTGCCAGCAGCCAAGCAGGGTGGGGGTACGAGCAGTACTTC
clone_size: NA; v_call: TRBV5-4; d_call: NA; j_call: TRBJ1-2; cdr3_aa: CASSFISGAGGYTF; cdr3_nt: TGTGCCAGCAGCTTCATTTCAGGGGCGGGTGGCTACACCTTC
clone_size: NA; v_call: TRBV30; d_call: NA; j_call: TRBJ2-7; cdr3_aa: CAWSVQPGWVGGLAYEQYF; cdr3_nt: TGTGCCTGGAGTGTACAACCGGGCTGGGTCGGCGGCCTGGCCTACGAGCAGTACTTC
clone_size: NA; v_call: TRBV7-8; d_call: NA; j_call: TRBJ2-3; cdr3_aa: CASSLAYDTQYF; cdr3_nt: TGTGCCAGCAGCTTAGCGTATGATACGCAGTATTTT
clone_size: NA; v_call: TRBV6-5; d_call: NA; j_call: TRBJ2-1; cdr3_aa: CASSRAESSYNEQFF; cdr3_nt: TGTGCCAGCAGTAGGGCAGAAAGCTCCTACAATGAGCAGTTCTTC
clone_size: NA; v_call: TRBV19; d_call: NA; j_call: TRBJ2-3; cdr3_aa: CATLGGAQADTQYF; cdr3_nt: TGTGCCACCTTAGGGGGGGCGCAGGCAGATACGCAGTATTTT
clone_size: NA; v_call: TRBV12-5; d_call: NA; j_call: TRBJ2-7; cdr3_aa: CASGSTVSYEQYF; cdr3_nt: TGTGCTAGTGGTTCGACGGTGTCCTACGAGCAGTACTTC
clone_size: once; v_call: TRBV5-1; d_call: TRBD2; j_call: TRBJ2-1; cdr3_aa: CASSSPAGGLFF; cdr3_nt: TGCGCCAGCAGCTCTCCAGCGGGGGGATTGTTCTTC
clone_size: NA; v_call: TRBV5-5; d_call: NA; j_call: TRBJ1-2; cdr3_aa: CASSLLGYGYTF; cdr3_nt: TGTGCCAGCAGCTTGCTAGGCTATGGCTACACCTTC
clone_size: NA; v_call: TRBV18; d_call: NA; j_call: TRBJ2-7; cdr3_aa: CASSPEGHRSSYEQYF; cdr3_nt: TGTGCCAGCTCACCGGAGGGGCACCGTAGCTCCTACGAGCAGTACTTC
clone_size: NA; v_call: TRBV2; d_call: NA; j_call: TRBJ2-7; cdr3_aa: CASSGASGREQYF; cdr3_nt: TGTGCCAGCAGTGGGGCATCCGGGCGGGAGCAGTACTTC
clone_size: NA; v_call: TRBV5-1; d_call: NA; j_call: TRBJ1-3; cdr3_aa: CASSLTGIGNTIYF; cdr3_nt: TGCGCCAGCAGCTTGACAGGGATCGGAAACACCATATATTTT
clone_size: NA; v_call: TRBV6-6; d_call: NA; j_call: TRBJ2-1; cdr3_aa: CASSYSLVGLNEQFF; cdr3_nt: TGTGCCAGCAGTTACTCGCTAGTGGGGTTAAATGAGCAGTTCTTC
clone_size: once; v_call: TRBV9; d_call: NA; j_call: TRBJ2-7; cdr3_aa: CASSPRLGQTTYEQYF; cdr3_nt: TGTGCCAGCAGCCCAAGATTAGGACAGACGACCTACGAGCAGTACTTC
clone_size: NA; v_call: TRBV11-3; d_call: TRBD1; j_call: TRBJ1-2; cdr3_aa: CASRDRENYGYTF; cdr3_nt: TGTGCCAGCAGGGACAGGGAGAACTATGGCTACACCTTC
clone_size: NA; v_call: TRBV7-8; d_call: NA; j_call: TRBJ2-7; cdr3_aa: CASSAVPGREQYF; cdr3_nt: TGTGCCAGCAGCGCAGTCCCGGGACGTGAGCAGTACTTC
clone_size: NA; v_call: TRBV29-1; d_call: NA; j_call: TRBJ1-4; cdr3_aa: CSVGAGVNEKLFF; cdr3_nt: TGCAGCGTTGGGGCAGGGGTTAATGAAAAACTGTTTTTT
clone_size: NA; v_call: TRBV7-9; d_call: NA; j_call: TRBJ1-6; cdr3_aa: CASSPVDSINSPLHF; cdr3_nt: TGTGCCAGCAGCCCAGTTGACAGTATAAATTCACCCCTCCACTTT
clone_size: NA; v_call: TRBV7-9; d_call: TRBD1; j_call: TRBJ1-5; cdr3_aa: CASSLAGGHSNQPQHF; cdr3_nt: TGTGCCAGCAGCTTAGCAGGGGGCCATAGCAATCAGCCCCAGCATTTT
clone_size: NA; v_call: TRBV6-1; d_call: TRBD2; j_call: TRBJ2-3; cdr3_aa: CASSETLTSGDTQYF; cdr3_nt: TGTGCCAGCAGTGAAACCTTGACTAGCGGAGATACGCAGTATTTT
clone_size: NA; v_call: TRBV19; d_call: NA; j_call: TRBJ1-1; cdr3_aa: CASSIGQLNTEAFF; cdr3_nt: TGTGCCAGTAGTATTGGGCAGTTGAACACTGAAGCTTTCTTT
clone_size: NA; v_call: TRBV5-1; d_call: TRBD1; j_call: TRBJ1-2; cdr3_aa: CASTLPGQGNYGYTF; cdr3_nt: TGCGCCAGCACCCTACCGGGACAGGGGAACTATGGCTACACCTTC
clone_size: NA; v_call: TRBV29-1; d_call: NA; j_call: TRBJ1-2; cdr3_aa: CSVADRNGYGYTF; cdr3_nt: TGCAGCGTTGCGGACAGAAACGGCTATGGCTACACCTTC
clone_size: NA; v_call: TRBV7-9; d_call: NA; j_call: TRBJ1-6; cdr3_aa: CASSLDSPNSPLHF; cdr3_nt: TGTGCCAGCAGTCTCGACAGCCCAAATTCACCCCTCCACTTT
clone_size: NA; v_call: TRBV7-2; d_call: TRBD2; j_call: TRBJ2-7; cdr3_aa: CASSLVGGAYEQYF; cdr3_nt: TGTGCCAGCAGCTTAGTTGGGGGGGCCTACGAGCAGTACTTC
clone_size: NA; v_call: TRBV7-3; d_call: NA; j_call: TRBJ1-6; cdr3_aa: CASSRQINNSPLHF; cdr3_nt: TGTGCCAGCAGCAGACAGATTAATAATTCACCCCTCCACTTT
clone_size: NA; v_call: TRBV11-2; d_call: NA; j_call: TRBJ2-7; cdr3_aa: CASSQAETGLREQYF; cdr3_nt: TGTGCCAGCAGCCAAGCCGAAACAGGGCTTCGAGAGCAGTACTTC
clone_size: NA; v_call: TRBV29-1; d_call: NA; j_call: TRBJ1-1; cdr3_aa: CSVRWGNTEAFF; cdr3_nt: TGCAGCGTCCGGTGGGGGAACACTGAAGCTTTCTTT
clone_size: NA; v_call: TRBV10-2; d_call: TRBD2; j_call: TRBJ2-1; cdr3_aa: CASQLATTIHNEQFF; cdr3_nt: TGCGCCAGCCAACTAGCGACAACGATTCACAATGAGCAGTTCTTC
clone_size: NA; v_call: TRBV6-1; d_call: NA; j_call: TRBJ1-2; cdr3_aa: CASSEGGGIYGYTF; cdr3_nt: TGTGCCAGCAGTGAAGGGGGTGGGATCTATGGCTACACCTTC
clone_size: NA; v_call: TRBV9; d_call: NA; j_call: TRBJ1-2; cdr3_aa: CASSVDERYGYTF; cdr3_nt: TGTGCCAGCAGCGTAGACGAAAGGTATGGCTACACCTTC
clone_size: NA; v_call: TRBV3-1/TRBV3-2; d_call: NA; j_call: TRBJ2-5; cdr3_aa: CASSQEPYRGMQETQYF; cdr3_nt: TGTGCCAGCAGCCAGGAACCTTACCGGGGGATGCAAGAGACCCAGTACTTC
clone_size: NA; v_call: TRBV5-1; d_call: TRBD2; j_call: TRBJ2-3; cdr3_aa: CASSLAQTSGGAGDTQYF; cdr3_nt: TGCGCCAGCAGCTTGGCACAAACTAGCGGGGGGGCCGGAGATACGCAGTATTTT
clone_size: NA; v_call: TRBV5-6; d_call: TRBD1; j_call: TRBJ2-1; cdr3_aa: CASSLQGSDSYNEQFF; cdr3_nt: TGTGCCAGCAGCTTACAGGGGTCTGACTCCTACAATGAGCAGTTCTTC
clone_size: once; v_call: TRBV5-5; d_call: NA; j_call: TRBJ1-4; cdr3_aa: CASSSYPNDRNQFF; cdr3_nt: TGTGCCAGCAGCTCCTATCCTAATGACAGGAATCAGTTTTTT
clone_size: NA; v_call: TRBV19; d_call: TRBD1; j_call: TRBJ2-7; cdr3_aa: CASSGTGLYEQYF; cdr3_nt: TGTGCCAGTAGCGGGACAGGGCTCTACGAGCAGTACTTC
clone_size: NA; v_call: TRBV6-5; d_call: NA; j_call: TRBJ1-1; cdr3_aa: CASVRGSAGGTEAFF; cdr3_nt: TGTGCCAGCGTCAGGGGTTCGGCCGGTGGCACTGAAGCTTTCTTT
clone_size: NA; v_call: TRBV5-1; d_call: TRBD1; j_call: TRBJ1-1; cdr3_aa: CASSPDREGTEAFF; cdr3_nt: TGCGCCAGCAGCCCGGACAGGGAGGGAACTGAAGCTTTCTTT
clone_size: NA; v_call: TRBV6-1; d_call: NA; j_call: TRBJ1-1; cdr3_aa: CASSEASVGGLNTEAFF; cdr3_nt: TGTGCCAGCAGTGAAGCAAGCGTGGGGGGATTAAACACTGAAGCTTTCTTT